This TCR beta chain was observed in a study of shared clonotypes between healthy human individuals. The protocol was immunoSEQ multiplex PCR, while the TCRdb copy is restricted to in-frame clones and leaves out a portion. This table holds some 2,000,000 clones, approximately 96% found once. Germline CDR1 reads SGHTS; CDR2 reads YDEGEE. The trim removed 2 bases at V and 8 bases at J, leaving 6 bases unmatched. The CDR3 is 14 residues long. General study results and limits: Estimated richness was generally greater in naive than memory subsets.

This clone has a single count. Its antigen is currently unknown. The V call is TRBV5-8, the J call TRBJ1-2; 10 bases line up with TRBD1. The sequenced sample was naive CD4+ T cells sorted from blood. Subset of the sample: CD45RA+ positively selected. The clonotype originates from a man younger than 35 in good health. The CDR3 region is CASSLGTGAQGYTF. The CDR3 nucleotides read TGTGCCAGCAGCTTAGGGACAGGGGCTCAAGGCTACACCTTC.